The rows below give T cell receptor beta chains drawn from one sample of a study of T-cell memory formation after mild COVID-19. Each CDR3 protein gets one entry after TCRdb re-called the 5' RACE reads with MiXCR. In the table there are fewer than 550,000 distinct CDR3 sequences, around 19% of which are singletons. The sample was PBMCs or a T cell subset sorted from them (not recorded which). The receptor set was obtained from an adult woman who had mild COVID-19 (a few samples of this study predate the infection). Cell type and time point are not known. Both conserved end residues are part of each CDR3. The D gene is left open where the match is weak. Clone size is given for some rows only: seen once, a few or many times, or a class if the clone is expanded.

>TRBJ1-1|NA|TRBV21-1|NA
CASSKGQGAHLNTEAFF
TGTGCCAGCAGCAAAGGACAGGGGGCGCATCTGAACACTGAAGCTTTCTTT
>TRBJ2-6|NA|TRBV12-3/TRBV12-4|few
CASSPGGANVLTF
TGTGCCAGCAGTCCAGGAGGGGCCAACGTCCTGACTTTC
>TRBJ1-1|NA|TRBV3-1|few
CASRTGTADTEAFF
TGTGCCAGCAGGACCGGGACTGCCGACACTGAAGCTTTCTTT
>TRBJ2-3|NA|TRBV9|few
CASSAGTRGTDTQYF
TGTGCCAGCAGCGCCGGGACTCGAGGCACAGATACGCAGTATTTT
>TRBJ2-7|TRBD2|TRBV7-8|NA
CASSLAVGLVYEQYF
TGTGCCAGCAGCTTAGCGGTGGGACTAGTTTACGAGCAGTACTTC
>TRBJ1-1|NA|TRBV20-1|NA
CSAYDSDTEAFF
TGCAGTGCCTATGACAGTGACACTGAAGCTTTCTTT
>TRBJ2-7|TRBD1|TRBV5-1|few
CASSANPGQGLDEQYF
TGCGCCAGCAGCGCAAACCCGGGACAGGGGCTGGACGAGCAGTACTTC
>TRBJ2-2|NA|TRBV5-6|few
CASSLGERSGELFF
TGTGCCAGCAGCTTGGGGGAGAGATCCGGGGAGCTGTTTTTT
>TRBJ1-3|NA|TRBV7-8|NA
CASSLAPAGTIYF
TGTGCCAGCAGCTTAGCGCCAGCTGGCACCATATATTTT
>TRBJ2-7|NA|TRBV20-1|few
CSARSLREQYF
TGCAGTGCTAGAAGCCTTCGGGAGCAGTACTTC
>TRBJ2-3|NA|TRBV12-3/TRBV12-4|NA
CASRASEVDTQYF
TGTGCCAGCCGAGCTAGCGAGGTAGATACGCAGTATTTT
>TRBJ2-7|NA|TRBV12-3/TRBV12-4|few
CASSSKVGGSYEQYF
TGTGCCAGCAGTTCGAAGGTGGGGGGCTCCTACGAGCAGTACTTC
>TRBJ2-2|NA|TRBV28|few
CASSLFRGITTGELFF
TGTGCCAGCAGTTTATTTCGGGGGATCACGACCGGGGAGCTGTTTTTT
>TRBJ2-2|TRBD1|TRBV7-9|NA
CASSLPQGAYTGELFF
TGTGCCAGCAGCTTACCACAGGGGGCTTACACCGGGGAGCTGTTTTTT
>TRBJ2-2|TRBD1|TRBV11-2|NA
CASSKEPGTGLTGELFF
TGTGCCAGCAGCAAGGAGCCCGGGACAGGGCTCACCGGGGAGCTGTTTTTT
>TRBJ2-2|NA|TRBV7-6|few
CASSPSHTGELFF
TGTGCCAGCAGTCCAAGTCATACCGGGGAGCTGTTTTTT
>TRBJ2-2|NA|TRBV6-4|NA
CASSRDPSTGELFF
TGTGCCAGCAGTAGAGACCCCAGCACCGGGGAGCTGTTTTTT
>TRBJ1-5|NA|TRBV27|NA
CASSPGTGGRAQHF
TGTGCCAGCAGTCCCGGGACGGGGGGAAGAGCCCAGCATTTT
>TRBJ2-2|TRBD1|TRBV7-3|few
CASSLTGTVNTGELFF
TGTGCCAGCAGCTTAACGGGGACAGTGAACACCGGGGAGCTGTTTTTT
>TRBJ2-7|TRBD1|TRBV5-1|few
CASSSSQGMREQYF
TGCGCCAGCAGCTCATCACAGGGGATGCGCGAGCAGTACTTC
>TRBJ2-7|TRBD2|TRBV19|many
CASSIQAGPYEQYF
TGTGCCAGTAGTATCCAAGCGGGGCCCTACGAGCAGTACTTC
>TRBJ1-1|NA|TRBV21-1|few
CASSKGEEEWRTEAFF
TGTGCCAGCAGCAAGGGGGAGGAAGAGTGGAGGACTGAAGCTTTCTTT
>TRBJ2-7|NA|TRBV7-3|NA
CASSLCRGPYEQYF
TGTGCCAGCAGCTTATGTAGGGGCCCCTACGAGCAGTACTTC